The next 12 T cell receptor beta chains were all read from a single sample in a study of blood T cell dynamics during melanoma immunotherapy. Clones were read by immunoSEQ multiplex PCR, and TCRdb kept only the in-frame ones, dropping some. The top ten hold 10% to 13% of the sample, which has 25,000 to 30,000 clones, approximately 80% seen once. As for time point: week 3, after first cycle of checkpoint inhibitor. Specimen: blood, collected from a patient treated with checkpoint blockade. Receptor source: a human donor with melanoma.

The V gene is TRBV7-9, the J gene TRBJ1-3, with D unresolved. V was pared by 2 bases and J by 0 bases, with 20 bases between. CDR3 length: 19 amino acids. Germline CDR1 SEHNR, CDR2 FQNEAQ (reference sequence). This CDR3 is CASSLLHVNSLISGNTIYF. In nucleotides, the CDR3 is TGTGCCAGCAGCTTACTACACGTAAACAGTTTGATCTCTGGAAACACCATATATTTT.

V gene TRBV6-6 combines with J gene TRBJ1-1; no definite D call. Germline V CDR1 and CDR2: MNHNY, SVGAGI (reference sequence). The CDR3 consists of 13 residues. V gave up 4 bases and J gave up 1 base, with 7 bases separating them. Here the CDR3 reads CASSFQWNTEAFF. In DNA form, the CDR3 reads TGTGCCAGCAGTTTCCAGTGGAACACTGAAGCTTTCTTT.

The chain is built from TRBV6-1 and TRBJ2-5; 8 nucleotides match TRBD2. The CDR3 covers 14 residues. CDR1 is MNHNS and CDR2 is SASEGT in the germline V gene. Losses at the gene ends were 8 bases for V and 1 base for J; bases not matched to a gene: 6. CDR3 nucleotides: TGTGCCAGCGGAGTAGCGGGACCCCAAGAGACCCAGTACTTC. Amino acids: CASGVAGPQETQYF.

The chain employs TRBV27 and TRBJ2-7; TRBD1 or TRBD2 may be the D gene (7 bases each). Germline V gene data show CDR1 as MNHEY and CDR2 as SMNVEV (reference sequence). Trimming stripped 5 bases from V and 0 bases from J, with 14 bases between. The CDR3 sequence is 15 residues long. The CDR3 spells CASSPGGGFSYEQYF. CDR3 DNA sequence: TGTGCCAGCAGTCCAGGGGGGGGGTTCTCCTACGAGCAGTACTTC.

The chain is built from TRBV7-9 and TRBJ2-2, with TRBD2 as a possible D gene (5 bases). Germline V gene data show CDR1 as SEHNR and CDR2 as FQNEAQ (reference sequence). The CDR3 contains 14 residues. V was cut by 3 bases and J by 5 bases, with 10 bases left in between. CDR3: CASSFSAGTGELFF. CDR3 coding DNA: TGTGCCAGCAGCTTTAGCGCAGGAACCGGGGAGCTGTTTTTT.

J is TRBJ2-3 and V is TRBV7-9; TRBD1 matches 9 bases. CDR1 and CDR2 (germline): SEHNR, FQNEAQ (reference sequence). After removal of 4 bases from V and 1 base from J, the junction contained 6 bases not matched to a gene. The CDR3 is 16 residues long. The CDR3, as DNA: TGTGCCAGCAGCTCACAGGGGGCAATGGGCACAGATACGCAGTATTTT. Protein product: CASSSQGAMGTDTQYF.

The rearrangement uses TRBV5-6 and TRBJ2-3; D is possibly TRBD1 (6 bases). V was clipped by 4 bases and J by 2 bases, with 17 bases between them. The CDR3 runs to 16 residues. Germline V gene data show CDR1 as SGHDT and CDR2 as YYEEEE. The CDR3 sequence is CASSPTDRSATDTQYF. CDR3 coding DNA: TGTGCCAGCAGCCCGACTGACAGGTCGGCCACAGATACGCAGTATTTT. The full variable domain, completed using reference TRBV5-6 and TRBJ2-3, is DAGVTQSPTHLIKTRGQQVTLRCSPKSGHDTVSWYQQALGQGPQFIFQYYEEEERQRGNFPDRFSGHQFPNYSSELNVNALLLGDSALYLCASSPTDRSATDTQYFGPGTRLTVL.

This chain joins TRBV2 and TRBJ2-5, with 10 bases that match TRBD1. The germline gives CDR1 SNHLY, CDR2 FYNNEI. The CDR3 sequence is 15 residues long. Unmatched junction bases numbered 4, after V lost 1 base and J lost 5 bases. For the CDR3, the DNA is TGTGCCAGCAGTGAAGAGGACAGGGGGAGCGAGACCCAGTACTTC. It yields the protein CASSEEDRGSETQYF.

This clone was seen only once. The CDR3 DNA follows: TGTGCCAGCAGTCCCCAACGGACCCTTGGGGCCGAGCAGTACTTC. It yields the protein CASSPQRTLGAEQYF. The gene calls are TRBV27 and TRBJ2-5, with D perhaps matching TRBD1 (5 bases). The DNA end is more similar to TRBJ2-7, so the J call may be wrong. The CDR3 is 15 residues long. Germline CDR1 reads MNHEY; CDR2 reads SMNVEV (reference sequence).

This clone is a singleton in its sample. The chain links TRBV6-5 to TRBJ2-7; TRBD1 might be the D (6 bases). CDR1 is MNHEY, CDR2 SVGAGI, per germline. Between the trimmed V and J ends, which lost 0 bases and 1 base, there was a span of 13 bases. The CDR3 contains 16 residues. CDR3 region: CASSYSRDRFSYEQYF. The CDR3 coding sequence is TGTGCCAGCAGTTACTCGAGAGACAGGTTTTCCTACGAGCAGTACTTC.

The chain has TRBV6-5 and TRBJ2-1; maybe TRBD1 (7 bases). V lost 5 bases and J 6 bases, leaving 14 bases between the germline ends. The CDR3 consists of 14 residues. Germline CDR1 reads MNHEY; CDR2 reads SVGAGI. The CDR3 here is CASSANRGLNEQFF. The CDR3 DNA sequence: TGTGCCAGCAGTGCTAACAGGGGACTCAATGAGCAGTTCTTC.

The CDR3 reads CASSPRDSDSHEQFF. The DNA for the CDR3 is TGTGCCAGCAGCCCCCGGGACTCTGATTCCCATGAGCAGTTCTTC. The chain couples TRBV5-4 to TRBJ2-1; weak D call: TRBD2 (6 bases). This CDR3 is 15 amino acids long. CDR1 and CDR2 (germline): SGHNT, YYREEE (reference sequence). Trimming shortened V by 4 bases and J by 8 bases, and 19 bases separated the two germline ends.